The 21 T cell receptor beta chains presented below share a single source sample, sequenced in a study of T cells in Graves' hyperthyroidism and ophthalmopathy. Regions amplified from RNA transcripts were the TCR beta CDR3 regions. HTBI primers were used for first-round RT-PCR of the TCR CDR3. MiXCR, applied by TCRdb to the multiplex PCR reads, yields one record per CDR3 protein. The sample has about 840,000 distinct CDR3 sequences; 38% are singletons. Sequenced material: blood. The receptors shown here come from a man aged 18 to 29 with Graves' hyperthyroidism.

This clonotype was picked up a small number of times. V is TRBV7-2 and J is TRBJ1-3; D is unclear. With 5 bases removed from V and 3 bases from J, the gap between germline ends came to 17 bases. CDR1 and CDR2 (germline): SGHTA, FQGNSA. CDR3 length equals 16 residues. The CDR3 nucleotides are TGTGCCAGCAGCCCTGGACTAGCGGGATATGGAAACACCATATATTTT. Its translation: CASSPGLAGYGNTIYF.

The V gene is TRBV29-1, the J gene TRBJ2-7; TRBD2 agrees at 7 bases. Trimming removed 7 bases from V and 7 bases from J; junction bases left unmatched: 13. The CDR3 totals 13 residues. Germline V gene lookup returns CDR1 SQVTM and CDR2 ANQGSEA. The CDR3 nucleotides are TGCAGCGGGCTCGACGGGGACTACAATGAGCAGTACTTC. It codes for CSGLDGDYNEQYF.

This clonotype was picked up many times. V usage is TRBV6-1 and J usage is TRBJ2-5; D might be TRBD1 (6 bases). This CDR3 contains 13 residues. V dropped 3 bases and J dropped 6 bases, with 11 bases sitting between them. Germline-derived CDR1 and CDR2 are MNHNS and SASEGT. The CDR3 spells CASSESRGKTQYF. The CDR3 DNA reads TGTGCCAGCAGTGAGTCCAGGGGAAAGACCCAGTACTTC.

The rearrangement links TRBV5-1 to TRBJ2-7; D not resolved. Germline V gives CDR1 SGHRS, CDR2 YFSETQ. V lost 5 bases and J 5 bases, leaving 14 bases between the germline ends. The CDR3 is 13 amino acids. The CDR3 sequence is CASSSGPGDEQYF. CDR3 DNA sequence: TGCGCCAGCAGTTCCGGACCTGGAGACGAGCAGTACTTC.

This chain uses TRBV15 with TRBJ1-6; D possibly corresponds to TRBD1 (6 bases). V lost 3 bases, J lost 10 bases, and 19 bases lay in between. This CDR3 contains 16 residues. Germline values: CDR1 LNHNV, CDR2 YYDKDF (reference sequence). CDR3 region: CATSSPEGHGSSPLHF. The CDR3 region has the DNA TGTGCCACCAGCAGTCCCGAGGGACACGGATCCTCACCCCTCCACTTT.

The chain links TRBV29-1 to TRBJ1-1; perhaps TRBD1 as D (6 bases). This CDR3 is 13 amino acids long. Deletions cut 8 bases from V and 7 bases from J, with 20 bases between. CDR1 is SQVTM, CDR2 ANQGSEA, per germline. The DNA of the CDR3 is TGCAGCCAAGATCCGGGACATCCAGGTGAAGCTTTCTTT. This codes for CSQDPGHPGEAFF.

This clonotype was seen only once. This is likely a read error, given that the CDR3 carries no conserved phenylalanine or tryptophan at its end. V gene TRBV19 combines with J gene TRBJ1-2; no clear D gene. V lost 3 bases to trimming and J lost 7 bases, with 12 bases between them. Germline lookup yields CDR1 LNHDA and CDR2 SQIVND (reference sequence). This CDR3 region has 13 residues. The CDR3, as DNA: TGTGCCAGTAGTATCCCCCCGGGATTTGGCTACACCCTC. As protein: CASSIPPGFGYTL.

In regard to this clonotype: This may be a read error, as it is one base from a much larger clone. The rearrangement links TRBV10-3 to TRBJ2-7, with unresolved D. The CDR3 extends over 14 amino acids. Per germline, CDR1 ENHRY and CDR2 SYGVKD. CDR3 in DNA: TGTGCCCTCAGCCCCTCCAGGTATACCTACGAGCAGTACTTC. Amino acid sequence: CALSPSRYTYEQYF.

At least ten counts were recorded for this clonotype. In DNA form, the CDR3 reads TGTGCCAGCAGCTTAGATCCCTCAGCGAGCTACGAGCAGTACTTC. Its translation: CASSLDPSASYEQYF. The chain recombines TRBV7-6 with TRBJ2-7; D is ambiguous. The germline gives CDR1 SGHVS, CDR2 FNYEAQ. The CDR3 sequence is 15 residues long. The germline V and J ends were trimmed by 1 base and 3 bases, with 13 bases remaining between them.

This clonotype was detected many times. The V call is TRBV29-1, the J call TRBJ2-7; D may correspond to TRBD1 or TRBD2 (5 bases each). Trimming removed 7 bases from V and 6 bases from J, with 19 bases in between. CDR1 is SQVTM, CDR2 ANQGSEA, per germline. This CDR3 region has 13 residues. Here the CDR3 reads CSASLRDVSEQYF. DNA for the CDR3: TGCAGCGCCTCCCTCCGGGACGTCAGCGAGCAGTACTTC.

This clonotype was counted ten times or more. The chain recombines TRBV9 with TRBJ1-1; D unclear. The CDR3 is made up of 15 amino acids. V was cut by 0 bases and J by 1 base, with 10 bases left in between. Per germline, CDR1 SGDLS and CDR2 YYNGEE. DNA for the CDR3: TGTGCCAGCAGCGTAGGGCTAGGCCCGAACACTGAAGCTTTCTTT. As protein: CASSVGLGPNTEAFF.

The chain is built from TRBV27 and TRBJ2-7, with 12 bases aligning to TRBD2. V shed 4 bases and J 2 bases; nucleotides not matched to a gene: 6. CDR3 length: 16 residues. Germline assignment: CDR1 MNHEY and CDR2 SMNVEV (reference sequence). CDR3 nucleotides: TGTGCCAGCAGTTCCGGACTAGCGGGGTTAGCCTACGAGCAGTACTTC. Its protein is CASSSGLAGLAYEQYF.

The CDR3 region is CASSLVGGTALSNSPLHF. In DNA, the CDR3 is TGTGCCAGCAGTTTAGTGGGCGGGACAGCCTTATCTAATTCACCCCTCCACTTT. This chain joins TRBV27 and TRBJ1-6, with 7 positions matching TRBD1. This CDR3 is 18 amino acids long. Trimming took 2 bases from V and 6 from J; bases not matched to a gene: 13. CDR1 MNHEY and CDR2 SMNVEV come from the germline V gene (reference sequence).

The gene calls are TRBV10-2 and TRBJ2-2; D is tentatively TRBD1 or TRBD2 (5 bases each). V was trimmed by 0 bases and J by 6 bases, leaving 8 bases between them. CDR1 and CDR2 (germline): WSHSY, SAAADI. The CDR3 consists of 14 residues. DNA for the CDR3: TGCGCCAGCAGTGAGTCGCGAGGGGCCGGGGAGCTGTTTTTT. Translated, it gives CASSESRGAGELFF.

V is TRBV7-3 and J is TRBJ1-2; weak D call: TRBD1 (5 bases). Germline V gives CDR1 SGHTA, CDR2 FQGTGA. The V end was cut by 5 bases, the J end by 5 bases, with 12 bases between. The CDR3 consists of 13 residues. The DNA of the CDR3 is TGTGCCAGCAGCCCGGCGACAGCATATGGCTACACCTTC. Its translation: CASSPATAYGYTF.

The chain employs TRBV2 and TRBJ1-2, with 7 bases fitting TRBD1. The CDR3 contains 13 residues. After removal of 3 bases from V and 7 bases from J, the junction contained 5 bases not matched to a gene. The germline V gene has CDR1 SNHLY and CDR2 FYNNEI. The CDR3 DNA sequence: TGTGCCAGCAGTGAGCAGAACAGGGGTGGCTACACCTTC. It codes for CASSEQNRGGYTF.

This chain links TRBV7-2 with TRBJ2-2; D possibly corresponds to TRBD2 (7 bases). The CDR3 contains 14 residues. CDR1 SGHTA and CDR2 FQGNSA come from the germline V gene. Trimming took 11 bases from V and 4 from J, leaving 17 bases between them. The CDR3 loop is CACSGGLGTGELFF. CDR3 DNA sequence: TGTGCCTGCTCCGGGGGGCTGGGCACCGGGGAGCTGTTTTTT.

This clonotype has a handful of counts. The chain combines TRBV20-1 with TRBJ2-7; D uncertain. Germline CDR1 and CDR2: DFQATT and SNEGSKA (reference sequence). CDR3 length: 13 amino acids. Trimming stripped 0 bases from V and 3 bases from J, with 9 bases between. CDR3 in amino acids: CSARDKRDYEQYF. The CDR3 DNA reads as TGCAGTGCTAGAGATAAGCGAGACTACGAGCAGTACTTC.

This clonotype was picked up many times. The chain has TRBV7-9 and TRBJ2-7; D gene uncertain. V was trimmed by 5 bases and J by 6 bases, leaving 14 bases between them. Germline V gene sequence: CDR1 SEHNR, CDR2 FQNEAQ (reference sequence). The CDR3 totals 13 residues. The CDR3 nucleotides are TGTGCCAGCAGCGCCTCCCTCTACTTCGAGCAGTACTTC. Translated, it gives CASSASLYFEQYF.

This clonotype was counted at least ten times. The CDR3 loop is CSADLGQGAGEQYF. CDR3 bases: TGCAGCGCCGACCTAGGGCAGGGGGCGGGCGAGCAGTACTTC. The V and J genes are TRBV29-1 and TRBJ2-7, with 8 bases matching TRBD1. CDR3 length: 14 amino acids. The V and J ends lost 7 bases and 6 bases, in that order; junction bases with no gene match: 14. The germline gives CDR1 SQVTM, CDR2 ANQGSEA.

This clonotype was seen a few times. The chain uses TRBV9 and TRBJ1-4; no firm D call. V was pared by 0 bases and J by 5 bases, with 20 bases between. The germline gives CDR1 SGDLS, CDR2 YYNGEE. The CDR3 spans 18 residues. The CDR3 DNA reads as TGTGCCAGCAGCGTAGTACCAGGAGGACCGGGGAAGAATGAAAAACTGTTTTTT. Translated, it gives CASSVVPGGPGKNEKLFF.